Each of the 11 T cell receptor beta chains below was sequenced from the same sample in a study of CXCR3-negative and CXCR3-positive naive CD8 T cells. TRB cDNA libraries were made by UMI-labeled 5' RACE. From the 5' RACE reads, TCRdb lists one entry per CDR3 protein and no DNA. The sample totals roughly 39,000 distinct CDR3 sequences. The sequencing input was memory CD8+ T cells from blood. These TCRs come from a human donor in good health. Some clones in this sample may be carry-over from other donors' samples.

CDR3 in amino acids: CASSWPGPDRLQFF. The genes are TRBV7-9 and TRBJ2-1; TCRdb's D call of TRBD1 is untestable without DNA. CDR1 SEHNR and CDR2 FQNEAQ come from the germline V gene (reference sequence). CDR3 length: 14 residues.

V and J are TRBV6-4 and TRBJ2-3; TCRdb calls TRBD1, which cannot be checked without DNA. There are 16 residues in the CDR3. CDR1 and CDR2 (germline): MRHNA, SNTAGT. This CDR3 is CASSDTRQGSTDTQYF.

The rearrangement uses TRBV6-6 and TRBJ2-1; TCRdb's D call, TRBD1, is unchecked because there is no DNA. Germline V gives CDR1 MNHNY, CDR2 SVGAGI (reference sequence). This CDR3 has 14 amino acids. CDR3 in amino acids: CASSTDREIVEQFF.

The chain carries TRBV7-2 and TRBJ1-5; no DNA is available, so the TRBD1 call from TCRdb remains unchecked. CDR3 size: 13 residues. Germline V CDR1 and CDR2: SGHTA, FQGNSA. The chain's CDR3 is CASTQGLNQPQHF.

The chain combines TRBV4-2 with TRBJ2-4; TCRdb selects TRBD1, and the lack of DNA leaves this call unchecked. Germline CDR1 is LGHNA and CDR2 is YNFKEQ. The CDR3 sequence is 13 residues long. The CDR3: CASSWTGENIQYF.

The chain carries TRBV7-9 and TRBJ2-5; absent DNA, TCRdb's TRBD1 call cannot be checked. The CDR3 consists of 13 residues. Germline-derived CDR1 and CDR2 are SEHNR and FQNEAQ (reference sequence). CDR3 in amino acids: CASRDTLEETQYF. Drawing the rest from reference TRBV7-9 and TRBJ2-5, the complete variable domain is DTGVSQNPRHKITKRGQNVTFRCDPISEHNRLYWYRQTLGQGPEFLTYFQNEAQLEKSRLLSDRFSAERPKGSFSTLEIQRTEQGDSAMYLCASRDTLEETQYFGPGTRLLVL.

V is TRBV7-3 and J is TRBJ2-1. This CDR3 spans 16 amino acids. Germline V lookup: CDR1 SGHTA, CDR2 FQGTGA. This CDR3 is CASSLDGTSSYNEQFF. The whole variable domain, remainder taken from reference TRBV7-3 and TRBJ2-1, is GAGVSQTPSNKVTEKGKYVELRCDPISGHTALYWYRQSLGQGPEFLIYFQGTGAADDSGLPNDRFFAVRPEGSVSTLKIQRTERGDSAVYLCASSLDGTSSYNEQFFGPGTRLTVL.

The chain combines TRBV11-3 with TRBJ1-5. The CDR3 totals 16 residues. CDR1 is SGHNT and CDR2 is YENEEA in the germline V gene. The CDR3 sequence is CASSLDGFLGNQPQHF.

The CDR3 loop reads CASSVRTQGETQYF. The chain recombines TRBV5-6 with TRBJ2-5; TCRdb names TRBD2, which stays unverified in the absence of DNA. Germline CDR1 and CDR2: SGHDT and YYEEEE. This CDR3 is built from 14 residues.

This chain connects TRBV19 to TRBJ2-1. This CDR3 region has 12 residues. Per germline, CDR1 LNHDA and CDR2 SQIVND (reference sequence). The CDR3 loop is CASSTGVHEQFF.

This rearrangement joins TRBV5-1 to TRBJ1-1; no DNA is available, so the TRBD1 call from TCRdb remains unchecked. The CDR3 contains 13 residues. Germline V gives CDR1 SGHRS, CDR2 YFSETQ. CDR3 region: CASSLTGRTEAFF.